These 27 T cell receptor beta chains originate from one sample sequenced in a study of T cell changes during pregnancy in multiple sclerosis. Profiling relied on immunoSEQ multiplex PCR, and the TCRdb table lists in-frame clones only, not all of them. The profile covers approximately 31,000 clones, with just over 90% appearing a single time and roughly 0.4% taken by the ten largest. The sequenced sample was CD4+ T cells from peripheral blood mononuclear cells, obtained in the second trimester of pregnancy. These TCRs come from a female donor with multiple sclerosis, enrolled in a pregnancy study.

The chain joins TRBV5-4 to TRBJ2-7; D might be TRBD2 (6 bases). V dropped 6 bases and J dropped 2 bases, with 15 bases sitting between them. The CDR3 consists of 14 residues. Germline V lookup: CDR1 SGHNT, CDR2 YYREEE (reference sequence). The CDR3 here is CASTEGLRTYEQYF. In DNA form, the CDR3 reads TGTGCCAGCACTGAGGGACTCCGTACCTACGAGCAGTACTTC.

The chain's CDR3 is CASSPHSGRAAAGELFF. The CDR3 DNA is TGTGCCAGCAGCCCACATAGCGGGAGGGCAGCGGCCGGGGAGCTGTTTTTT. This sequence joins TRBV7-2 and TRBJ2-2; 11 bases match TRBD2. Germline-derived CDR1 and CDR2 are SGHTA and FQGNSA. The CDR3 runs to 17 residues. J gave up 6 bases and V 5 bases, and 11 bases lay outside the gene matches.

The rearrangement uses TRBV30 and TRBJ1-2; D not certain. CDR1 is GTSNPN and CDR2 is SVGIG in the germline V gene (reference sequence). The CDR3 loop spans 14 amino acids. V shed 0 bases and J shed 7 bases, with 15 bases lying between them. CDR3 sequence (DNA): TGTGCCTGGAGTGTACAACCAGTCCTCCGTGGCTACACCTTC. This codes for CAWSVQPVLRGYTF.

This sequence joins TRBV7-9 and TRBJ2-4; 9 bases fit TRBD2. J was trimmed by 0 bases and V by 4 bases; bases with no gene match: 10. CDR1 is SEHNR, CDR2 FQNEAQ, per germline (reference sequence). The length of the CDR3 is 18 residues. The CDR3: CASSSSPGLAVAKNIQYF. Written as DNA, the CDR3 is TGTGCCAGCAGCTCATCTCCGGGACTAGCAGTAGCCAAAAACATTCAGTACTTC.

The chain recombines TRBV30 with TRBJ1-2; unclear D gene. CDR1 is GTSNPN, CDR2 SVGIG, per germline (reference sequence). The CDR3 length is 11 residues. Deletions cut 4 bases from V and 4 bases from J, with 7 bases between. CDR3 coding DNA: TGTGCCTGGACAGACACCTATGGCTACACCTTC. Its protein is CAWTDTYGYTF.

The chain joins TRBV28 to TRBJ2-3; 14 bases are shared with TRBD2. CDR3 length: 17 residues. The J segment lost 7 bases and the V segment lost 9 bases, leaving 15 bases of the junction unmatched. The germline gives CDR1 MDHEN, CDR2 SYDVKM. The CDR3 DNA sequence: TGTGCCAGTTCCTCCCCGGGGACTAGCGGGAGTAGGAATACGCAGTATTTT. It yields the protein CASSSPGTSGSRNTQYF.

The chain employs TRBV11-2 and TRBJ1-1, with D perhaps matching TRBD1 (5 bases). V lost 1 base and J 5 bases, leaving 11 bases between the germline ends. Germline values: CDR1 SGHAT, CDR2 FQNNGV. The CDR3 runs 14 residues. CDR3 protein: CASSLGGGGTEAFF. The CDR3 DNA is TGTGCCAGCAGCTTAGGTGGGGGGGGAACTGAAGCTTTCTTT.

The rearrangement links TRBV6-6 to TRBJ2-1, with TRBD2 identical over 8 bases. With 5 bases clipped from V and 10 bases from J, the junction kept 7 bases outside the gene matches. This CDR3 spans 13 amino acids. Germline V lookup: CDR1 MNHNY, CDR2 SVGAGI (reference sequence). In DNA, the CDR3 is TGTGCCAGCAGTCTGACTAGCGTAGGGGAGCAGTTCTTC. This sequence encodes CASSLTSVGEQFF.

V usage is TRBV5-1 and J usage is TRBJ2-7; TRBD2 might be the D (5 bases). Trimming took off 4 bases at V and 7 bases at J, with 15 bases between the two ends. This CDR3 contains 13 residues. Germline loops: CDR1 SGHRS, CDR2 YFSETQ. The CDR3 reads CASSDRIGGEQYF. The DNA of the CDR3 is TGCGCCAGCAGCGATAGAATAGGCGGGGAGCAGTACTTC.

The chain carries TRBV7-2 and TRBJ2-1; 7 nucleotides align to TRBD2. CDR1 and CDR2 (germline): SGHTA, FQGNSA. The CDR3 covers 16 residues. Trimming at V came to 5 bases and at J to 0 bases, leaving 7 bases not matched to a gene. CDR3 loop: CASSDQRGSSYNEQFF. The CDR3 nucleotides are TGTGCCAGCAGCGACCAGCGGGGAAGCTCCTACAATGAGCAGTTCTTC.

The chain uses TRBV6-1 and TRBJ2-2; 7 bases fit TRBD2. V shed 2 bases, J shed 4 bases, and the junction held 1 base outside the gene matches. Germline CDR1 reads MNHNS; CDR2 reads SASEGT. The CDR3 sequence is 14 residues long. The CDR3, as DNA: TGTGCCAGCAGTGAATGGGGGGGCACCGGGGAGCTGTTTTTT. Encoded protein: CASSEWGGTGELFF.

The V and J genes are TRBV14 and TRBJ2-7, with 7 bases aligning to TRBD2. From germline, CDR1 is SGHDN and CDR2 FVKESK. After removal of 0 bases from V and 0 bases from J, the junction contained 5 bases not matched to a gene. The CDR3 contains 16 residues. The CDR3 DNA is TGTGCCAGCAGCCAAGAAGTGTGGGGGGGCTCCTACGAGCAGTACTTC. Protein: CASSQEVWGGSYEQYF.

V gene TRBV6-4 combines with J gene TRBJ2-3; the D is unclear. Trimming removed 4 bases at V and 2 bases at J, with 10 bases between. Looked up from germline, CDR1 is MRHNA and CDR2 is SNTAGT. The CDR3 extends over 14 amino acids. The CDR3 nucleotides are TGTGCCAGCAGTGGAAACAGAAACACAGATACGCAGTATTTT. This encodes CASSGNRNTDTQYF.

This rearrangement joins TRBV7-2 to TRBJ1-2; the D gene is possibly TRBD1 (5 bases). Germline values: CDR1 SGHTA, CDR2 FQGNSA. CDR3 size: 17 residues. Trimming cost V 3 bases and J 4 bases, with 21 bases left between them. The CDR3 region is CASSLPGRQLGLYGYTF. As DNA, the CDR3 is TGTGCCAGCAGCTTGCCCGGGCGACAGCTGGGGCTCTATGGCTACACCTTC.

V gene TRBV28 combines with J gene TRBJ1-5; tentatively, D is TRBD1 (6 bases). V lost 9 bases to trimming and J lost 0 bases, with 18 bases between them. The V gene's germline CDR1 is MDHEN and CDR2 SYDVKM. The length of the CDR3 is 16 residues. The CDR3 region is CASVQGPAYSNQPQHF. Here the CDR3 DNA reads TGTGCCAGTGTACAGGGACCAGCTTATAGCAATCAGCCCCAGCATTTT.

The rearrangement joins TRBV5-4 to TRBJ2-3; TRBD2 agrees at 13 bases. After removal of 4 bases from V and 3 bases from J, the junction contained 11 bases not matched to a gene. This CDR3 has 18 amino acids. Germline CDR1 reads SGHNT; CDR2 reads YYREEE (reference sequence). The CDR3 protein is CASSGRTSGRLSTDTQYF. CDR3 bases: TGTGCCAGCAGCGGACGGACTAGCGGGAGACTTTCGACAGATACGCAGTATTTT.

The chain couples TRBV10-1 to TRBJ2-3; 7 nucleotides align to TRBD2. With V trimmed by 0 bases and J by 1 base, 7 bases remained unmatched. The CDR3 is 17 residues long. CDR1 and CDR2 (germline): WNHNN, SYGVQD (reference sequence). The CDR3 reads CASSESGPSGGTDTQYF. The CDR3 DNA sequence: TGCGCCAGCAGTGAGTCGGGTCCGAGCGGGGGCACAGATACGCAGTATTTT.

V gene TRBV6-1 combines with J gene TRBJ2-7; 11 bases agree with TRBD2. V shed 6 bases, J shed 4 bases, and the junction held 8 bases outside the gene matches. CDR3 length: 15 amino acids. Per the germline V gene, CDR1 is MNHNS and CDR2 is SASEGT. The CDR3 DNA is TGTGCCAGCAGCGACGGGACTAGCGGAGGATACGAGCAGTACTTC. Its protein product is CASSDGTSGGYEQYF.

The rearrangement uses TRBV28 and TRBJ1-1; D is ambiguous. CDR1 and CDR2 from the germline V gene are MDHEN and SYDVKM. The V end lost 3 bases, the J end lost 6 bases, and 20 bases lay between the germline ends. CDR3 length: 16 amino acids. The CDR3 is CASSFRREGMFPEAFF. Written as DNA, the CDR3 is TGTGCCAGCAGTTTTAGACGGGAGGGAATGTTCCCTGAAGCTTTCTTT.

V and J are TRBV5-1 and TRBJ2-3; 15 positions match TRBD2. CDR3 length: 17 amino acids. CDR1 and CDR2 from the germline V gene are SGHRS and YFSETQ. Trimming cost V 0 bases and J 3 bases; bases outside gene matches: 2. The CDR3 DNA sequence: TGCGCCAGCAGCTTGGTGGGACTAGCGGGAGGAACAGATACGCAGTATTTT. This translates into CASSLVGLAGGTDTQYF.

The chain links TRBV5-1 to TRBJ2-5; 8 bases are a match to TRBD2. CDR3 size: 15 residues. J gave up 4 bases and V 3 bases, and 8 bases lay outside the gene matches. The germline gives CDR1 SGHRS, CDR2 YFSETQ. The CDR3 coding sequence is TGCGCCAGCAGCTCGAGCGGGAGCGAGACAGAGACCCAGTACTTC. It encodes CASSSSGSETETQYF.

The chain is built from TRBV21-1 and TRBJ1-5. TRBV21-1 counts as a pseudogene. The CDR3 has 15 residues. CDR3 coding DNA: TGTGCCAGCAGCAAAAATGAACGGGGGGATCAGCCCCAGCATTTT. It yields the protein CASSKNERGDQPQHF.

The chain employs TRBV5-4 and TRBJ1-3, with D uncertain. The CDR3 consists of 16 residues. Trimming pared 0 bases from V and 4 bases from J, leaving 14 bases between. The germline V gene has CDR1 SGHNT and CDR2 YYREEE (reference sequence). In nucleotides, the CDR3 is TGTGCCAGCAGCTTGGGAGGGTTAAGTGGAGGAAACACCATATATTTT. Encoded protein: CASSLGGLSGGNTIYF.

The chain carries TRBV5-1 and TRBJ2-1, with TRBD2 identical over 16 bases. With 3 bases clipped from V and 5 bases from J, the junction kept 11 bases outside the gene matches. The CDR3 has 19 residues. Germline CDR1 and CDR2: SGHRS and YFSETQ. For the CDR3, the DNA is TGCGCCAGCAGCTCGGGACTAGCGGGAGGGGGTACAGTCCACAATGAGCAGTTCTTC. Translated, it gives CASSSGLAGGGTVHNEQFF. Based on the CDR3 plus reference TRBV5-1 and TRBJ2-1, the full variable domain is KAGVTQTPRYLIKTRGQQVTLSCSPISGHRSVSWYQQTPGQGLQFLFEYFSETQRNKGNFPGRFSGRQFSNSRSEMNVSTLELGDSALYLCASSSGLAGGGTVHNEQFFGPGTRLTVL.

This rearrangement joins TRBV30 to TRBJ1-1; 9 bases match TRBD1. Per the germline V gene, CDR1 is GTSNPN and CDR2 is SVGIG (reference sequence). The J segment lost 3 bases and the V segment lost 5 bases, leaving 7 bases of the junction unmatched. The CDR3 has 14 residues. This CDR3 is CAWGTGTGYTEAFF. CDR3 coding DNA: TGTGCCTGGGGAACCGGGACAGGGTACACTGAAGCTTTCTTT.

The rearrangement links TRBV11-2 to TRBJ2-1, with 9 positions matching TRBD2. This CDR3 region has 18 residues. CDR1 SGHAT and CDR2 FQNNGV come from the germline V gene. V shed 2 bases and J 0 bases; nucleotides not matched to a gene: 8. This CDR3 is CASSLRAGGRSSYNEQFF. The CDR3 DNA is TGTGCCAGCAGCTTAAGGGCGGGAGGGAGGAGCTCCTACAATGAGCAGTTCTTC.

The rearrangement joins TRBV14 to TRBJ2-2; no clear D gene. The CDR3 covers 13 residues. Deletions cut 3 bases from V and 5 bases from J, with 7 bases between. Germline V CDR1 and CDR2: SGHDN, FVKESK. In DNA, the CDR3 is TGTGCCAGCAGCCACCTTGTTACCGGGGAGCTGTTTTTT. Translation gives CASSHLVTGELFF. The full variable domain, its missing parts supplied by reference TRBV14 and TRBJ2-2, is EAGVTQFPSHSVIEKGQTVTLRCDPISGHDNLYWYRRVMGKEIKFLLHFVKESKQDESGMPNNRFLAERTGGTYSTLKVQPAELEDSGVYFCASSHLVTGELFFGEGSRLTVL.